What follows are 27 T cell receptor beta chains derived from one specimen sequenced in a study of blood T cell repertoires in COVID-19. Clones were read by immunoSEQ multiplex PCR, and TCRdb kept only the in-frame ones, dropping some. The table includes 130,000 to 150,000 clones, about 80% detected once. The sample consisted of peripheral blood. The receptors stem from a woman aged 80 or over in a cohort sampled during active or convalescent COVID-19.

The rearrangement links TRBV28 to TRBJ1-5, with TRBD1 matching 8 bases. Germline lookup yields CDR1 MDHEN and CDR2 SYDVKM. The ends lost 4 bases at V and 8 bases at J; junction bases unmatched: 4. There are 13 residues in the CDR3. The DNA for the CDR3 is TGTGCCAGCAGTTCGGACAGGGTGAAGCCCCAGCATTTT. It is translated as CASSSDRVKPQHF.

The rearrangement links TRBV9 to TRBJ2-2, with 8 bases identical to TRBD2. V lost 0 bases to trimming and J lost 3 bases; unmatched junction nucleotides: 7. The CDR3 extends over 17 amino acids. Germline CDR1 is SGDLS and CDR2 is YYNGEE. CDR3 amino acids: CASSVVSSGGHTGELFF. CDR3 sequence (DNA): TGTGCCAGCAGCGTAGTATCCAGCGGGGGTCACACCGGGGAGCTGTTTTTT.

This chain joins TRBV28 and TRBJ1-2, with D unclear. V shed 6 bases and J shed 4 bases, with 9 bases lying between them. CDR3 size: 12 residues. Germline CDR1 MDHEN, CDR2 SYDVKM. The CDR3 here is CASSLTGYGYTF. The CDR3 DNA reads TGTGCCAGCAGCCTTACCGGCTATGGCTACACCTTC.

This sequence joins TRBV21-1 and TRBJ1-4; the DNA was not compared with TRBD1, the D call given in the table. TRBV21-1 is an annotated pseudogene. This CDR3 is 16 amino acids long. CDR3 coding DNA: TGTGCCAGCAGCAAATGGGGTCGGGACAGCCCCCCAAAACTGTTTTTT. It specifies CASSKWGRDSPPKLFF.

With regard to this clone: Other nucleotide sequences from this sample produce the same CDR3. The chain carries TRBV7-9 and TRBJ2-3, with 8 bases aligning to TRBD1. The V and J ends lost 0 bases and 3 bases, in that order; junction bases with no gene match: 8. The CDR3 has 17 residues. Looked up from germline, CDR1 is SEHNR and CDR2 is FQNEAQ (reference sequence). This CDR3 is CASSLAVAGGRTDTQYF. CDR3 bases: TGTGCCAGCAGCTTAGCGGTGGCAGGGGGCAGGACAGATACGCAGTATTTT. Based on the CDR3 plus reference TRBV7-9 and TRBJ2-3, the full variable domain is DTGVSQNPRHKITKRGQNVTFRCDPISEHNRLYWYRQTLGQGPEFLTYFQNEAQLEKSRLLSDRFSAERPKGSFSTLEIQRTEQGDSAMYLCASSLAVAGGRTDTQYFGPGTRLTVL.

The V call is TRBV7-6, the J call TRBJ2-6; 7 bases line up with TRBD1. This CDR3 contains 21 residues. CDR1 and CDR2 from the germline V gene are SGHVS and FNYEAQ. V lost 4 bases to trimming and J lost 0 bases; unmatched junction nucleotides: 18. The CDR3: CASSSLTTGQTKYSGANVLTF. The CDR3 DNA sequence: TGTGCCAGCAGCTCACTTACAACGGGACAGACAAAATACTCTGGGGCCAACGTCCTGACTTTC.

This clone showed up many times. The V and J genes are TRBV29-1 and TRBJ2-2; 7 bases agree with TRBD2. The CDR3 spans 15 residues. Germline CDR1 is SQVTM and CDR2 is ANQGSEA. Losses at the gene ends were 7 bases for V and 0 bases for J; bases not matched to a gene: 8. CDR3 amino acids: CSGRGGDPNTGELFF. DNA for the CDR3: TGCAGCGGCCGCGGGGGAGACCCGAACACCGGGGAGCTGTTTTTT.

This chain joins TRBV5-1 and TRBJ1-1, with 9 bases lining up with TRBD1. Losses at the gene ends were 4 bases for V and 1 base for J; bases not matched to a gene: 8. The CDR3 covers 16 residues. Germline CDR1 reads SGHRS; CDR2 reads YFSETQ. The CDR3 nucleotides read TGCGCCAGCAGCCCAACGACAGGGGGAAGGAACACTGAAGCTTTCTTT. As protein: CASSPTTGGRNTEAFF.

The J gene is TRBJ1-1, the V gene TRBV7-9; unclear D gene. Germline V CDR1 and CDR2: SEHNR, FQNEAQ (reference sequence). The CDR3 spans 12 residues. V shed 2 bases and J shed 11 bases, with 12 bases lying between them. This CDR3 reads CASSLYLFSAFF. As DNA, the CDR3 is TGTGCCAGCAGCTTATATCTATTCTCGGCTTTCTTT.

The V gene is TRBV10-3, the J gene TRBJ2-1; possible D gene TRBD1, 6 bases. The CDR3 totals 16 residues. Trimming took 0 bases from V and 4 from J, leaving 13 bases between them. Germline CDR1 is ENHRY and CDR2 is SYGVKD. DNA for the CDR3: TGTGCCATCAGTGAGTCGGGGCAGGGGCCTTACAATGAGCAGTTCTTC. Its protein is CAISESGQGPYNEQFF.

V usage is TRBV30 and J usage is TRBJ1-2; 7 nucleotides line up with TRBD1. The CDR3 is 16 amino acids. Germline loops: CDR1 GTSNPN, CDR2 SVGIG (reference sequence). J was trimmed by 2 bases and V by 3 bases; bases with no gene match: 12. CDR3 sequence (DNA): TGTGCCTGGAGGAGAGACAGGGCTCTTCGGAACTATGGCTACACCTTC. Residues: CAWRRDRALRNYGYTF.

The chain joins TRBV19 to TRBJ1-6, with D tentatively TRBD1 (6 bases). The V gene's germline CDR1 is LNHDA and CDR2 SQIVND (reference sequence). Trimming took 4 bases from V and 10 from J, leaving 14 bases between them. The CDR3 runs 14 residues. CDR3 in DNA: TGTGCCAGTAGTACTGACAGGCTTAGCTCACCCCTCCACTTT. Translated, it gives CASSTDRLSSPLHF.

This clone has a handful of counts. The genes are TRBV27 and TRBJ1-6; no definite D call. Germline V gene data show CDR1 as MNHEY and CDR2 as SMNVEV (reference sequence). The CDR3 contains 16 residues. V was pared by 5 bases and J by 0 bases, with 11 bases between. CDR3 DNA sequence: TGTGCCAGCAGTGTACGTCGGGACTCCTATAATTCACCCCTCCACTTT. Translated: CASSVRRDSYNSPLHF.

V gene TRBV4-1 combines with J gene TRBJ2-1; D may be TRBD1 (5 bases). V was clipped by 4 bases and J by 7 bases, with 14 bases between them. CDR3 length: 14 residues. Per the germline V gene, CDR1 is MGHRA and CDR2 is YSYEKL. The CDR3 protein is CASSLTQGLNEQFF. CDR3 nucleotides: TGCGCCAGCAGCCTCACCCAGGGCCTAAATGAGCAGTTCTTC.

The rearrangement links TRBV5-1 to TRBJ2-1; D not resolved. Trimming stripped 3 bases from V and 6 bases from J, with 13 bases between. The CDR3 contains 14 residues. Per germline, CDR1 SGHRS and CDR2 YFSETQ. The chain's CDR3 is CASSSHSPSNEQFF. CDR3 in DNA: TGCGCCAGCAGCTCACACTCCCCTAGCAATGAGCAGTTCTTC.

J is TRBJ1-6 and V is TRBV6-5; D is possibly TRBD1 (5 bases). Trimming removed 6 bases at V and 7 bases at J, with 16 bases between. CDR3 length equals 15 residues. Looked up from germline, CDR1 is MNHEY and CDR2 is SVGAGI. The CDR3 nucleotides read TGTGCCAGCAGGGGGGGTCGTGGGAGCAATTCACCCCTCCACTTT. This sequence encodes CASRGGRGSNSPLHF.

This clone appeared once. The gene calls are TRBV11-2 and TRBJ1-2; D not resolved. Germline V lookup: CDR1 SGHAT, CDR2 FQNNGV. This CDR3 has 12 residues. The V end lost 0 bases, the J end lost 8 bases, and 7 bases lay between the germline ends. In nucleotides, the CDR3 is TGTGCCAGCAGCTTAGACCGGCGGGGCTACACCTTC. Translation: CASSLDRRGYTF.

For the CDR3, the DNA is TGTGCCAGCAGCTTATTGGGGGGAAGGACACCCGCGATGGAGCAGTTCTTC. Translating gives CASSLLGGRTPAMEQFF. The V and J genes are TRBV7-9 and TRBJ2-1; TRBD2 is a possible D gene (6 bases). CDR3 length: 17 residues. Trimming took 2 bases from V and 10 from J, leaving 24 bases between them. Germline assignment: CDR1 SEHNR and CDR2 FQNEAQ (reference sequence).

Only a few counts were recorded for this clone. The chain couples TRBV29-1 to TRBJ1-5; 10 bases line up with TRBD1. CDR1 SQVTM and CDR2 ANQGSEA come from the germline V gene. The CDR3 is 15 amino acids. V lost 6 bases to trimming and J lost 2 bases; unmatched junction nucleotides: 7. CDR3 sequence reads: CSVRTGGRGNQPQHF. The CDR3 bases are TGCAGCGTCCGGACAGGGGGAAGGGGCAATCAGCCCCAGCATTTT.

The CDR3 spells CASSFFRETQYF. Written as DNA, the CDR3 is TGTGCCAGCAGCTTTTTTCGTGAGACCCAGTACTTC. The V call is TRBV5-5, the J call TRBJ2-5; D is undetermined. The CDR3 contains 12 residues. The germline V gene encodes CDR1 SGHKS and CDR2 YYEKEE (reference sequence). The V end was cut by 2 bases, the J end by 5 bases, with 7 bases between.

V and J are TRBV5-1 and TRBJ2-1; TRBD2 is a possible D gene (6 bases). Germline CDR1 reads SGHRS; CDR2 reads YFSETQ. V lost 3 bases, J lost 4 bases, and 17 bases lay in between. CDR3 length equals 16 residues. CDR3 in amino acids: CASSWQSSVEYNEQFF. The DNA of the CDR3 is TGCGCCAGCAGCTGGCAGTCTAGCGTTGAGTACAATGAGCAGTTCTTC.

The chain recombines TRBV7-9 with TRBJ2-2, with 14 bases lining up with TRBD2. V dropped 5 bases and J dropped 8; count of bases not matched to a gene: 10. Germline lookup yields CDR1 SEHNR and CDR2 FQNEAQ (reference sequence). CDR3 size: 17 residues. CDR3: CASSPKTSGGAYGELFF. The CDR3 DNA reads as TGTGCCAGCAGCCCGAAGACTAGCGGGGGGGCTTATGGGGAGCTGTTTTTT.

V usage is TRBV5-1 and J usage is TRBJ1-2, with 9 positions matching TRBD1. There are 14 residues in the CDR3. With 2 bases clipped from V and 8 bases from J, the junction kept 7 bases outside the gene matches. Germline V lookup: CDR1 SGHRS, CDR2 YFSETQ. CDR3 residues: CASSLMDRGGGYTF. The CDR3 nucleotides read TGCGCCAGCAGCTTAATGGACAGGGGAGGCGGCTACACCTTC.

DNA of the CDR3: TGTGCCAGCAGCTATACGGGTGAGACCCAGTACTTC. Its translation is CASSYTGETQYF. J is TRBJ2-5 and V is TRBV2; the D is unclear. Trimming cost V 6 bases and J 5 bases, with 10 bases left between them. The CDR3 spans 12 residues. Germline V gene sequence: CDR1 SNHLY, CDR2 FYNNEI.

This clone was found once. The chain joins TRBV18 to TRBJ2-3; D is unclear. This CDR3 contains 16 residues. Germline assignment: CDR1 KGHSH and CDR2 LQKENI. V gave up 0 bases and J gave up 0 bases, with 10 bases separating them. CDR3 sequence (DNA): TGTGCCAGCTCACCACCTTCCCACTCTAGCACAGATACGCAGTATTTT. Translated, it gives CASSPPSHSSTDTQYF.

This chain joins TRBV5-4 and TRBJ1-6; a possible D gene is TRBD1 (6 bases). The CDR3 runs 16 residues. V lost 3 bases, J lost 5 bases, and 15 bases lay in between. Germline V CDR1 and CDR2: SGHNT, YYREEE (reference sequence). CDR3 residues: CASSSKRGGDNSPLHF. CDR3 bases: TGTGCCAGCAGCTCGAAGAGGGGGGGGGATAATTCACCCCTCCACTTT.

This clone has just one count. J is TRBJ1-1 and V is TRBV7-6; maybe TRBD1 (6 bases). This CDR3 spans 13 amino acids. CDR1 is SGHVS, CDR2 FNYEAQ, per germline. Trimming left V 3 bases short and J 11 bases short, with 16 bases between. CDR3 coding DNA: TGTGCCAGCAGCTTGGGGGCCCACCTTGGGGCTTTCTTT. Translating it yields CASSLGAHLGAFF.